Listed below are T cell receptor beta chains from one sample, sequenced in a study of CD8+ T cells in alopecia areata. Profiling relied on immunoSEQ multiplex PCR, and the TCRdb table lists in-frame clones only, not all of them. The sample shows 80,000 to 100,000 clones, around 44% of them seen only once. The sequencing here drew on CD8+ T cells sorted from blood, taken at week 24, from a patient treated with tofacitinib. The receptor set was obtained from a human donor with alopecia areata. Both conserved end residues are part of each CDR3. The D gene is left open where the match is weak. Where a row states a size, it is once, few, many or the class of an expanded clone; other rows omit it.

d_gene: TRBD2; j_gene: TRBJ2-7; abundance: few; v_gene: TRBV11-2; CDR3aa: CASRSSGRRVEQYF; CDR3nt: TGTGCCAGCAGAAGTAGCGGGAGGAGGGTTGAGCAGTACTTC
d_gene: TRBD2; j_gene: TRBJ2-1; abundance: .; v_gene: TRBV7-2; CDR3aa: CASSSAGVPYNEQFF; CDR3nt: TGTGCCAGCAGCTCTGCGGGGGTCCCCTACAATGAGCAGTTCTTC
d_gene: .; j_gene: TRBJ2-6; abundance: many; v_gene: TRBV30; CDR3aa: CAWSLSWSGANVLTF; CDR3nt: TGTGCCTGGAGCCTCTCGTGGTCTGGGGCCAACGTCCTGACTTTC
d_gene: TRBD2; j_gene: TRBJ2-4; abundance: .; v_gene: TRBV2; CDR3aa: CASSGTSGRAKNIQYF; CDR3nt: TGTGCCAGCAGTGGGACTAGCGGGAGGGCCAAAAACATTCAGTACTTC
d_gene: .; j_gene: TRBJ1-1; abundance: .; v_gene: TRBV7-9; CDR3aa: CASSLGYNTEAFF; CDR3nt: TGTGCCAGCAGCTTAGGATATAACACTGAAGCTTTCTTT
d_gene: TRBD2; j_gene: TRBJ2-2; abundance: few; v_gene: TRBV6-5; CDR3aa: CAGGDVNTGELFF; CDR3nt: TGTGCCGGGGGGGACGTGAACACCGGGGAGCTGTTTTTT
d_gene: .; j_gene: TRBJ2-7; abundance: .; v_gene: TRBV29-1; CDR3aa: CSVIGSSEQYF; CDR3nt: TGCAGCGTTATAGGGTCCAGCGAGCAGTACTTC
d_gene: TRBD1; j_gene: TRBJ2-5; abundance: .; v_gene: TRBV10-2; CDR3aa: CASSETGSQEAQYF; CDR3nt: TGCGCCAGCAGCGAGACAGGGTCCCAAGAGGCCCAGTACTTC
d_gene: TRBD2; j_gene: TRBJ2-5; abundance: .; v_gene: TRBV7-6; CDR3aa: CASSLSSLAGREQETQYF; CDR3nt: TGTGCCAGCAGCTTATCCTCACTAGCAGGGAGGGAACAAGAGACCCAGTACTTC
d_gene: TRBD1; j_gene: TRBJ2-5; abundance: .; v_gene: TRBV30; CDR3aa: CASTGTGGDSETQYF; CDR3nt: TGTGCCTCAACCGGGACAGGGGGCGATTCGGAGACCCAGTACTTC
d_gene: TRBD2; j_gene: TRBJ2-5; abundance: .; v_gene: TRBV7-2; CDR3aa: CASSPLGWTSGHQETQYF; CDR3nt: TGTGCCAGCAGTCCCCTCGGATGGACTAGCGGCCACCAAGAGACCCAGTACTTC
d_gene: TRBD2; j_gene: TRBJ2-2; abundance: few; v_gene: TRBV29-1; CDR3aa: CSAWLGTSGRYTGELFF; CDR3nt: TGCAGCGCCTGGCTCGGGACTAGCGGGAGGTACACCGGGGAGCTGTTTTTT
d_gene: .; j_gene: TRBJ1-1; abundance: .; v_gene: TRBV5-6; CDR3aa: CASSLAGHTNTEAFF; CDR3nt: TGTGCCAGCAGCTTGGCCGGACACACTAACACTGAAGCTTTCTTT
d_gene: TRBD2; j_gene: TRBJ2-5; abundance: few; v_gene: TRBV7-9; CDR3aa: CASSPSAGGRETQYF; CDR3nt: TGTGCCAGCAGCCCTTCCGCGGGAGGTCGGGAGACCCAGTACTTC
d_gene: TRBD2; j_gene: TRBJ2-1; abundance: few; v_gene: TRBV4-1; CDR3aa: CASSQKPPGLVGEQFF; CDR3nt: TGCGCCAGCAGCCAAAAACCGCCGGGACTAGTAGGTGAGCAGTTCTTC
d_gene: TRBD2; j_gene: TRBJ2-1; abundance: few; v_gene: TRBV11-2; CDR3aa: CASSLLAGVAYNEQFF; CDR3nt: TGTGCCAGCAGCTTGTTAGCGGGAGTGGCGTACAATGAGCAGTTCTTC
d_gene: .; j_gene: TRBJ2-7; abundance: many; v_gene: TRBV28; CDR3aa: CASTLPRGPQYF; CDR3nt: TGTGCCAGCACCCTGCCCAGGGGACCGCAGTACTTC
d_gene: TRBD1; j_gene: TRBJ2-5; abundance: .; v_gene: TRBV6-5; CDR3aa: CASCETGEETQYF; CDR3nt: TGTGCCAGCTGCGAGACAGGGGAAGAGACCCAGTACTTC
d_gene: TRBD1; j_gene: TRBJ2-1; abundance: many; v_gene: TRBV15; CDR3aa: CATSRGQGTNYNEQFF; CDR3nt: TGTGCCACCAGCAGAGGACAGGGGACGAACTACAATGAGCAGTTCTTC
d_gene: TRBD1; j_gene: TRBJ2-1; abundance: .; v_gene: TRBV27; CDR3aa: CASRVLAGGFLNEQFF; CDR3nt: TGTGCCAGCAGGGTATTGGCAGGGGGCTTCCTCAATGAGCAGTTCTTC
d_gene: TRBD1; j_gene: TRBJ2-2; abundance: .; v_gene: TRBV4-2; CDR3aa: CASSPWTGGANIGELFF; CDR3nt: TGTGCCAGCAGCCCGTGGACAGGGGGCGCGAATATCGGGGAGCTGTTTTTT
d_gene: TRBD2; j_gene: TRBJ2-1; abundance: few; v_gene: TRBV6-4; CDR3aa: CASRGLAGVRDEQFF; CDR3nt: TGTGCCAGCCGGGGACTAGCGGGAGTTAGGGATGAGCAGTTCTTC
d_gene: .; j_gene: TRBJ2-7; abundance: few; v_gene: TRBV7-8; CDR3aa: CASSLSGLTYEQYF; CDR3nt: TGTGCCAGCAGCCTATCGGGACTCACCTACGAGCAGTACTTC
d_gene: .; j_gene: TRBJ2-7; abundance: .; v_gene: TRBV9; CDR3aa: CASSERPGLNSYEQYF; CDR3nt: TGTGCCAGCTCGGAGAGGCCGGGACTGAACTCCTACGAGCAGTACTTC
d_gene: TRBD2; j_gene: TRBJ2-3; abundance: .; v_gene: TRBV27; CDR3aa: CASSSGGKTQYF; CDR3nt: TGTGCCAGCAGCTCGGGAGGAAAAACGCAGTATTTT
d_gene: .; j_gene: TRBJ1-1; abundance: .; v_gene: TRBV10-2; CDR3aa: CASRADIEAFF; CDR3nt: TGCGCCAGCAGGGCGGACATTGAAGCTTTCTTT
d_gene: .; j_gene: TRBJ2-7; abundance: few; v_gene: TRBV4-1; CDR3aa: CASSLLEGPREQYF; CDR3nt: TGCGCCAGCAGCCTACTCGAGGGGCCAAGGGAGCAGTACTTC
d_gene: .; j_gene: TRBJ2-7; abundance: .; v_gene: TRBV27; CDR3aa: CASSLSPPTQQYF; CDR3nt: TGTGCCAGCAGTTTATCCCCCCCTACCCAGCAGTACTTC
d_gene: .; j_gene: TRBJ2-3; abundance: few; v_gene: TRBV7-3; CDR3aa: CASSESTDTQYF; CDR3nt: TGTGCCAGCAGCGAATCCACAGATACGCAGTATTTT
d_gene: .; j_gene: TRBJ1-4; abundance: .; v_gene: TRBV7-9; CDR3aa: CASSLVSTNEKLFF; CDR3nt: TGTGCCAGCAGCTTAGTTTCAACTAATGAAAAACTGTTTTTT
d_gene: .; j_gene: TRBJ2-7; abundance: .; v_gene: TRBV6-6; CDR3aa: CASSYRLAYEQYF; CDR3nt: TGTGCCAGCAGTTACCGACTAGCCTACGAGCAGTACTTC
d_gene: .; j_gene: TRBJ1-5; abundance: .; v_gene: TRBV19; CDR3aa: CASSISSGTQPQHF; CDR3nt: TGTGCCAGTAGTATCTCTTCGGGTACTCAGCCCCAGCATTTT
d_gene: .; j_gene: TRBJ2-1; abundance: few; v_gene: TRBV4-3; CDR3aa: CASSQGEKTGPYNEQFF; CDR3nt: TGCGCCAGCAGCCAGGGTGAAAAGACAGGACCTTACAATGAGCAGTTCTTC
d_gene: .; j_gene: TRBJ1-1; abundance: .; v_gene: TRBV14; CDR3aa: CASSWTVGTEAFF; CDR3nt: TGTGCCAGCAGTTGGACGGTAGGCACTGAAGCTTTCTTT
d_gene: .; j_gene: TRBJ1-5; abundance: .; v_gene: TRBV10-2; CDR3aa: CASSDIGNQPQHF; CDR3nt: TGCGCCAGCAGTGACATTGGAAATCAGCCCCAGCATTTT
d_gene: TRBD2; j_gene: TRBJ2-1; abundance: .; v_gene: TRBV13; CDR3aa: CASSLAAGVYNEQFF; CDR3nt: TGTGCCAGCAGCTTAGCGGCGGGGGTCTACAATGAGCAGTTCTTC
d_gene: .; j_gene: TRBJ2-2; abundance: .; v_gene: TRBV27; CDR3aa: CASSLSGIRELFF; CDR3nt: TGTGCCAGCAGTTTATCGGGGATCCGGGAGCTGTTTTTT
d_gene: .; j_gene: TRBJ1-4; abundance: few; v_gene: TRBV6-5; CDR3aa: CASSYRREAELFF; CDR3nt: TGTGCCAGCAGTTACCGGCGAGAAGCAGAACTGTTTTTT
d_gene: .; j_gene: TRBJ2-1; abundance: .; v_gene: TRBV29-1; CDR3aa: CSVEDEFGAYNEQFF; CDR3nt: TGCAGCGTTGAAGATGAGTTTGGAGCTTACAATGAGCAGTTCTTC
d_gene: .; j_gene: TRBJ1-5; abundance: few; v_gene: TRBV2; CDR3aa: CASGGVLSSNQPQHF; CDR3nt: TGTGCCAGCGGGGGGGTACTATCGAGCAATCAGCCCCAGCATTTT
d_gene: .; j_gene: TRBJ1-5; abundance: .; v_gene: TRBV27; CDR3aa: CASSLRGFNQPQHF; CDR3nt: TGTGCCAGCAGTTTAAGAGGATTCAATCAGCCCCAGCATTTT
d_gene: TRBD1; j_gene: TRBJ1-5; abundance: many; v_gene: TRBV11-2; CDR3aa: CASSLGTGSNQPQHF; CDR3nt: TGTGCCAGCAGCTTGGGGACAGGGAGTAATCAGCCCCAGCATTTT
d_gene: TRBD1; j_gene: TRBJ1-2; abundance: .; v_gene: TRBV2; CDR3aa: CASSVSGGHYGYTF; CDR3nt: TGTGCCAGCAGTGTGTCAGGGGGCCACTATGGCTACACCTTC